This is a list of T cell receptor beta chains from one sample in a study of OX40 agonist ivuxolimab in advanced cancers. Measured with immunoSEQ multiplex PCR; TCRdb has only the in-frame clones, and not every one. Altogether 65,000 to 90,000 clones are present, around 88% being singletons, with the ten largest covering approximately 0.71%. Sequences were derived from CD4+ or CD8+ T cells sorted from blood, sampled in a trial of the OX40 agonist ivuxolimab. The receptors were gathered from an adult with an advanced solid tumor such as melanoma, head and neck, liver or kidney cancer. Each CDR3 is given without its conserved first and last residue.

cdr3_length j_call v_call cdr3_aa
10 TRBJ2-7 TRBV11-1 ASSQTDYEQY
11 TRBJ1-2 TRBV27 ASRSTGDNGYT
10 TRBJ2-2 TRBV7-3 ASSFNTGELF
13 TRBJ2-2 TRBV7-8 ASSLGGVDTGELF
13 TRBJ2-7 TRBV7-2 ASSLGGGSSYEQY
14 TRBJ2-2 TRBV4-2 ASSPRTGANTGELF
9 TRBJ2-1 TRBV28 ASRGYNEQF
10 TRBJ2-5 TRBV7-2 ASALLGETQY
13 TRBJ1-2 TRBV6-4 ASSPRSGGNYGYT
12 TRBJ1-2 TRBV6-5 ASSYVGVLGGYT
9 TRBJ1-1 TRBV7-2 ASSKGSEAF
15 TRBJ1-4 TRBV27 ASSPRLTGGKWGKLF
11 TRBJ2-4 TRBV6-6 ASSFDRVGIQY
11 TRBJ2-2 TRBV30 AWSFTLGGELF
13 TRBJ2-7 TRBV7-8 ASSLTGGSFYEQY
11 TRBJ2-1 TRBV29-1 SGGLAATNEQF
13 TRBJ2-7 TRBV15 ATSRGSRGSYEQY
13 TRBJ1-4 TRBV6-5 ASSYRDRGSEKLF
16 TRBJ2-1 TRBV11-2 ASSHGRTSGSSYNEQF
12 TRBJ1-3 TRBV5-1 ASSLEGRGNTIY
13 TRBJ2-5 TRBV4-2 ASSRGTSGQETQY
13 TRBJ1-1 TRBV5-1 ASSGLSNQNTEAF
12 TRBJ2-5 TRBV5-6 ASSLTGMGETQY
14 TRBJ1-2 TRBV19 ASSIRGQGNGYGYT
13 TRBJ2-7 TRBV7-2 ASSRDTPGIGEQY
16 TRBJ2-1 TRBV25-1 ASSAPYSSGGRANEQF
10 TRBJ2-3 TRBV29-1 SVVVVTDTQY
12 TRBJ1-1 TRBV6-6 ASSYQGVSPEAF
13 TRBJ2-1 TRBV27 ASNPSGRGYNEQF
13 TRBJ2-2 TRBV7-6 ASSLAAPVYGELF
13 TRBJ2-1 TRBV28 ASSWPGTGVNEQF
11 TRBJ2-7 TRBV11-2 ASTTTGSYEQY
14 TRBJ2-2 TRBV7-2 ASSLLLGQFVGELF
15 TRBJ2-6 TRBV5-4 ASSLRASGIGANVLT
11 TRBJ1-4 TRBV5-1 ASSRQRDEKLF
15 TRBJ2-7 TRBV4-2 ASSRDTGTSGSYEQY
12 TRBJ2-5 TRBV7-7 ASSLLGFQETQY
13 TRBJ2-3 TRBV6-5 ASSSRTGGADTQY
14 TRBJ2-1 TRBV5-1 ASSSLAGSSYNEQF
10 TRBJ2-1 TRBV7-9 ASSFTGDEQF
14 TRBJ2-5 TRBV6-5 ASSYGAGTGSETQY
15 TRBJ2-7 TRBV10-1 ARSGRDSGRAAEEQY